What follows is one TCR beta chain and its context. What it binds is not known. Time point of the sample: week 11, during vaccination. The content of each vaccine dose was 300 ug of mutant IDH1 20-mer peptide, and topical imiquimod accompanied it. The source of the sample is a study of a mutant IDH1 vaccine in newly diagnosed glioma. Trimming took 4 bases from V and 7 from J; bases not matched to a gene: 0. CDR1 and CDR2 (germline): MRHNA, SNTAGT. CDR3 length equals 14 residues. Clones were read by immunoSEQ multiplex PCR, and TCRdb kept only the in-frame ones, dropping some. This table holds over 60,000 clones, approximately 91% found once.

The receptor was derived from a man aged 35 to 55 with glioma. The genes are TRBV6-4 and TRBJ2-1, with TRBD2 identical over 14 bases. Here the sequenced sample was PBMCs, taken from a glioma patient whose treatment included an IDH1 peptide vaccine. The CDR3 DNA reads as TGTGCCAGCAGTGGACTAGCGGGGGGGAATGAGCAGTTCTTC. Its translation is CASSGLAGGNEQFF.